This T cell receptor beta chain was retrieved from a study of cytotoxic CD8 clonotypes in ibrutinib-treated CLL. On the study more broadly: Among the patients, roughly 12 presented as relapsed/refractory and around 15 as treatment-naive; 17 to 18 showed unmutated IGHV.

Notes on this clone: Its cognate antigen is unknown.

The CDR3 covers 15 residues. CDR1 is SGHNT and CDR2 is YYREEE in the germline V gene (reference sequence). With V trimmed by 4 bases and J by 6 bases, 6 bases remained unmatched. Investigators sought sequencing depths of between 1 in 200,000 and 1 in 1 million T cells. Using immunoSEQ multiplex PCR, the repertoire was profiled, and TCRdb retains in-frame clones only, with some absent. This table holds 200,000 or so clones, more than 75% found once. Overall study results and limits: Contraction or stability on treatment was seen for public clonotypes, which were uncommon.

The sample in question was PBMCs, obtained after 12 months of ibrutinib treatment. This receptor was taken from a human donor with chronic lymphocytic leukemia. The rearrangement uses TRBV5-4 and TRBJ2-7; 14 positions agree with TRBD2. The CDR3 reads CASSLTSGGVGEQYF. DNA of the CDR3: TGTGCCAGCAGCCTGACTAGCGGGGGGGTTGGCGAGCAGTACTTC.